These T cell receptor beta chains were read from a single sample in a study of identical twins. TCRdb recomputed calls from the 5' RACE reads with MiXCR, one row per CDR3 protein. The table has 200,000 to 250,000 distinct CDR3 sequences, roughly 7.5% seen once. The sample also formed part of further work on yellow fever vaccine responses in identical twins.

The specimen sequenced was CD8+ T cells sorted from blood. The receptors were sampled from a woman in her late teens or twenties in good health. CDR3s include the opening cysteine and the closing phenylalanine or tryptophan. Each record gives: J gene, V gene, clone size, D gene, CDR3 DNA, CDR3 protein. The D gene is left open where the match is weak. Only some rows state a clone size, as once, few, many or a class for expanded clones.

J: TRBJ2-5; V: TRBV7-9; size: .; D: .; DNA: TGTGCCAGCAGCACGATCGGGGGCCAAGAGACCCAGTACTTC; CDR3: CASSTIGGQETQYF
J: TRBJ1-5; V: TRBV3-1; size: many; D: TRBD1; DNA: TGTGCCAGCGGGACAGGCGATAGCAATCAGCCCCAGCATTTT; CDR3: CASGTGDSNQPQHF
J: TRBJ1-5; V: TRBV12-3/TRBV12-4; size: few; D: .; DNA: TGTGCCAGCACATGGGGGCTGGTCAATCAGCCCCAGCATTTT; CDR3: CASTWGLVNQPQHF
J: TRBJ2-1; V: TRBV12-3/TRBV12-4; size: few; D: TRBD2; DNA: TGTGCCAGCAGTCCAAGCCCAGCGGGACCTGAGCAGTTCTTC; CDR3: CASSPSPAGPEQFF
J: TRBJ2-5; V: TRBV12-3/TRBV12-4; size: few; D: .; DNA: TGTGCCAGCAGTTTAGAGCGCGAGACCCAGTACTTC; CDR3: CASSLERETQYF
J: TRBJ2-2; V: TRBV12-3/TRBV12-4; size: many; D: .; DNA: TGTGCCAGCAGTTTTGGGGTAATAGACACCGGGGAGCTGTTTTTT; CDR3: CASSFGVIDTGELFF
J: TRBJ2-1; V: TRBV10-3; size: many; D: .; DNA: TGTGCCATCAGCGTGGACAGCCCGCTCTCCTACAATGAGCAGTTCTTC; CDR3: CAISVDSPLSYNEQFF
J: TRBJ2-3; V: TRBV6-5; size: .; D: .; DNA: TGTGCCAGCAGTTTGAATAGGGGACGGTACACAGATACGCAGTATTTT; CDR3: CASSLNRGRYTDTQYF
J: TRBJ2-1; V: TRBV24-1; size: few; D: .; DNA: TGTGCCACCAGTTTCTCGAGCTCCTACAATGAGCAGTTCTTC; CDR3: CATSFSSSYNEQFF
J: TRBJ2-2; V: TRBV6-1; size: few; D: TRBD2; DNA: TGTGCCAGCAGTGAAGCGTGGACTAGCGGGAGGACCGGGGAGCTGTTTTTT; CDR3: CASSEAWTSGRTGELFF
J: TRBJ2-7; V: TRBV12-3/TRBV12-4; size: few; D: .; DNA: TGTGCCAGCAGGGGGGACGAGCAGTACTTC; CDR3: CASRGDEQYF
J: TRBJ1-1; V: TRBV15; size: few; D: TRBD1; DNA: TGTGCCACCAGCAGGGGAGGGGGCGGCACTGAAGCTTTCTTT; CDR3: CATSRGGGGTEAFF
J: TRBJ2-1; V: TRBV10-3; size: few; D: .; DNA: TGTGCCATCAGTGACCGGGACTCGTCGTGGGAGCAGTTCTTC; CDR3: CAISDRDSSWEQFF
J: TRBJ2-7; V: TRBV27; size: .; D: .; DNA: TGTGCCAGCAGTTTGTCGGCGGCGGGGTATGAGCAGTACTTC; CDR3: CASSLSAAGYEQYF
J: TRBJ2-7; V: TRBV6-5; size: many; D: TRBD1; DNA: TGTGCCAGCAGTTACGGAGGGACAGGAACCTACGAGCAGTACTTC; CDR3: CASSYGGTGTYEQYF
J: TRBJ1-4; V: TRBV29-1; size: .; D: .; DNA: TGCAGCGTTGAGGTGGATGAAAAACTGTTTTTT; CDR3: CSVEVDEKLFF
J: TRBJ1-2; V: TRBV6-1; size: .; D: TRBD1; DNA: TGTGCCAGCAGTGAAGCTGCGGACAGGGTAAACTATGGCTACACCTTC; CDR3: CASSEAADRVNYGYTF
J: TRBJ2-1; V: TRBV6-5; size: few; D: .; DNA: TGTGCCACCTCCTACAATGAGCAGTTCTTC; CDR3: CATSYNEQFF
J: TRBJ2-1; V: TRBV11-1; size: many; D: TRBD2; DNA: TGTGCCAGCAGCCTGACTAGCGGGAGAAAGGGATCCTACAATGAGCAGTTCTTC; CDR3: CASSLTSGRKGSYNEQFF
J: TRBJ1-4; V: TRBV3-1; size: few; D: TRBD1; DNA: TGTGCCAGCAGCCAAGAGGACAGGACAAATGAAAAACTGTTTTTT; CDR3: CASSQEDRTNEKLFF
J: TRBJ1-3; V: TRBV11-3; size: .; D: TRBD1; DNA: TGTGCCAGCAGCTCAGGCGGGACAGGAACGGGAAACACCATATATTTT; CDR3: CASSSGGTGTGNTIYF
J: TRBJ2-1; V: TRBV29-1; size: many; D: .; DNA: TGCAGCGTTGAGGAGCTTAATAGTGGCAATGAGCAGTTCTTC; CDR3: CSVEELNSGNEQFF
J: TRBJ1-1; V: TRBV9; size: many; D: .; DNA: TGTGCCAGCAGCGTAAGCAGGGGAAACACTGAAGCTTTCTTT; CDR3: CASSVSRGNTEAFF
J: TRBJ2-7; V: TRBV20-1; size: few; D: TRBD2; DNA: TGCAGTGCTAGTAATCTAGCGGGACGAGATTACTTC; CDR3: CSASNLAGRDYF
J: TRBJ2-5; V: TRBV11-2; size: .; D: .; DNA: TGTGCCAGCAGCCGAGATGGCCCACGATACTTC; CDR3: CASSRDGPRYF
J: TRBJ1-1; V: TRBV5-5; size: few; D: .; DNA: TGTGCCAGCAGCTTGGCCATGGGGGATCTGAACACTGAAGCTTTCTTT; CDR3: CASSLAMGDLNTEAFF
J: TRBJ2-3; V: TRBV15; size: .; D: .; DNA: TGTGCCACCAGCAGATACGGGAGCACAGATACGCAGTATTTT; CDR3: CATSRYGSTDTQYF
J: TRBJ2-1; V: TRBV11-2; size: few; D: TRBD2; DNA: TGTGCCAGCACCCCTGGACTAGAAGCCTACAATGAGCAGTTCTTC; CDR3: CASTPGLEAYNEQFF
J: TRBJ2-2; V: TRBV20-1; size: .; D: TRBD2; DNA: TGCAGTGCTAGAGGGCTAGCGGGAGGTAGCGGGGAGCTGTTTTTT; CDR3: CSARGLAGGSGELFF
J: TRBJ2-1; V: TRBV12-3/TRBV12-4; size: many; D: .; DNA: TGTGCCAGCAGTACGATTGCCGGATACCACCTGTTCTTC; CDR3: CASSTIAGYHLFF
J: TRBJ2-1; V: TRBV10-3; size: few; D: TRBD2; DNA: TGTGCCATCCAAGCGGGGGGGTACAATGAGCAGTTCTTC; CDR3: CAIQAGGYNEQFF
J: TRBJ2-1; V: TRBV11-2; size: few; D: TRBD2; DNA: TGTGCCAGCAGCCAGGCTAGCGGCTACAATGAGCAGTTCTTC; CDR3: CASSQASGYNEQFF
J: TRBJ2-7; V: TRBV2; size: few; D: .; DNA: TGTGCCAGCAGTGAGGGGGTGGGCCAGTCCTCCTACGAGCAGTACTTC; CDR3: CASSEGVGQSSYEQYF
J: TRBJ1-4; V: TRBV6-5; size: few; D: .; DNA: TGTGCCAGCAGTTACTACTTCCCGGGACACTTGGAGGAAAAACTGTTTTTT; CDR3: CASSYYFPGHLEEKLFF
J: TRBJ1-1; V: TRBV3-1; size: .; D: TRBD1; DNA: TGTGCCAGCAGCCAAGTATCGACAGGGGGCGTGGACACTGAAGCTTTCTTT; CDR3: CASSQVSTGGVDTEAFF
J: TRBJ2-1; V: TRBV12-3/TRBV12-4; size: many; D: TRBD2; DNA: TGTGCCAGCAGAGCCGGGACTAGGGAAGGGTACAATGAGCAGTTCTTC; CDR3: CASRAGTREGYNEQFF
J: TRBJ2-7; V: TRBV4-2; size: few; D: .; DNA: TGTGCCAGCAGCCAAGACTCAGGGTGGGACGAGCAGTACTTC; CDR3: CASSQDSGWDEQYF
J: TRBJ1-2; V: TRBV4-1; size: .; D: .; DNA: TGCGCCAGCAGCGCCGGGACTGAAGCTAACTATGGCTACACCTTC; CDR3: CASSAGTEANYGYTF
J: TRBJ2-2; V: TRBV7-6; size: many; D: .; DNA: TGTGCCAGCAGCTTAGGCCAACTTGGGGCCGGGGAGCTGTTTTTT; CDR3: CASSLGQLGAGELFF
J: TRBJ2-7; V: TRBV4-1; size: many; D: TRBD1; DNA: TGCGCCAGCAGCCAAGCCGCCGGGACAGAAGTCTACGAGCAGTACTTC; CDR3: CASSQAAGTEVYEQYF
J: TRBJ2-1; V: TRBV10-3; size: .; D: .; DNA: TGTGCCATCAGTAATGTCTCCTACAATGAGCAGTTCTTC; CDR3: CAISNVSYNEQFF
J: TRBJ1-1; V: TRBV12-3/TRBV12-4; size: few; D: .; DNA: TGTGCCAGCAGTTTAGGAGTGGGAGATTGGAACACTGAAGCTTTCTTT; CDR3: CASSLGVGDWNTEAFF
J: TRBJ2-1; V: TRBV2; size: few; D: .; DNA: TGTGCCAGCAGCAGCCACCCCCATCTTGCTAGCAGTTCCTACAATGAGCAGTTCTTC; CDR3: CASSSHPHLASSSYNEQFF